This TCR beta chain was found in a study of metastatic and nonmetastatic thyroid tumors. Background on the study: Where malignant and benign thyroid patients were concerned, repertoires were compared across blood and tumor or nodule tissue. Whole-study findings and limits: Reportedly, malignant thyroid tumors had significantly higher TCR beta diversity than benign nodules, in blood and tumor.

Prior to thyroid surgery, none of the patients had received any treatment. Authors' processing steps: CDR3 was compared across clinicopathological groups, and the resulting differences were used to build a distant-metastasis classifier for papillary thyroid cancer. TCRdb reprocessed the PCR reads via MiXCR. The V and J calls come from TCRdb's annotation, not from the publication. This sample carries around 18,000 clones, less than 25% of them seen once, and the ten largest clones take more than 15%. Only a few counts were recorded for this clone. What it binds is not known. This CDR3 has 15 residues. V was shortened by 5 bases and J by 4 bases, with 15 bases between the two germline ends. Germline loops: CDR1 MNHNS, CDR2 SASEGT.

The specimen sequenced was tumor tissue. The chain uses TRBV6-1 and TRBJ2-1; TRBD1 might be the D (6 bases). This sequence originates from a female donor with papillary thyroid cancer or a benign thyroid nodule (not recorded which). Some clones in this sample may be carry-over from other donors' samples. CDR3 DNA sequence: TGTGCCAGCAGTAAAGAGGACAGCAGGTACAATGAGCAGTTCTTC. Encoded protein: CASSKEDSRYNEQFF.